The 26 T cell receptor beta chains reported below all come from one sample, sequenced in a study. MiXCR, run by TCRdb on the 5' RACE reads, gives a single entry per CDR3 protein. The table has over 55,000 distinct CDR3 sequences, about 31% seen once. The sample was tumor-infiltrating naive CD4+ T cells sorted from the breast tumor. Described subset: naive CD4+ T cells, CD4+CD45RA+CD25-. The receptors were sampled from a female donor with breast cancer.

This clonotype came up once. J is TRBJ1-2 and V is TRBV6-1; D is perhaps TRBD1 (6 bases). Trimming removed 11 bases from V and 6 bases from J, with 13 bases in between. CDR1 MNHNS and CDR2 SASEGT come from the germline V gene. This CDR3 has 11 residues. The CDR3 DNA is TGTGCCCTTTGGGGGGGCGATGGCTACACCTTC. Translating gives CALWGGDGYTF.

This chain joins TRBV29-1 and TRBJ2-7, with D perhaps TRBD1 (5 bases). This CDR3 contains 13 residues. Trimming cost V 3 bases and J 5 bases, with 14 bases left between them. The germline V gene has CDR1 SQVTM and CDR2 ANQGSEA. CDR3: CSVDVQGGNEQYF. CDR3 coding DNA: TGCAGCGTTGATGTCCAGGGTGGAAACGAGCAGTACTTC.

This clonotype has just a few counts. V gene TRBV7-2 combines with J gene TRBJ1-1; 9 bases line up with TRBD1. The V segment lost 2 bases and the J segment 5 bases; nucleotides outside the gene matches: 6. Germline V gene data show CDR1 as SGHTA and CDR2 as FQGNSA. This CDR3 has 15 residues. The CDR3 DNA is TGTGCCAGCAGCTTACCCGCCGACAGGGGGACTGAAGCTTTCTTT. It yields the protein CASSLPADRGTEAFF.

The chain carries TRBV7-8 and TRBJ2-7; 7 bases align to TRBD2. The J segment lost 3 bases and the V segment lost 5 bases, leaving 10 bases of the junction unmatched. Germline loops: CDR1 SGHVS, CDR2 FQNEAQ. There are 15 residues in the CDR3. The CDR3 sequence is CASSPRSGGFYEQYF. CDR3 sequence (DNA): TGTGCCAGCAGCCCTCGATCGGGGGGATTCTACGAGCAGTACTTC.

This clonotype has more than one count but fewer than ten. The gene calls are TRBV6-1 and TRBJ1-6; 9 nucleotides agree with TRBD1. Germline V gene lookup returns CDR1 MNHNS and CDR2 SASEGT. The CDR3 is 15 amino acids. Unmatched junction bases numbered 7, after V lost 7 bases and J lost 6 bases. CDR3 loop: CASKGGQGANSPLHF. The CDR3 DNA reads as TGTGCCAGCAAGGGGGGACAGGGTGCTAATTCACCCCTCCACTTT.

In its sample, this clonotype was seen many times. The genes are TRBV2 and TRBJ1-5, with 7 bases matching TRBD1. This CDR3 comprises 14 residues. Germline V CDR1 and CDR2: SNHLY, FYNNEI. V was pared by 9 bases and J by 0 bases, with 5 bases of the junction left unmatched. CDR3 region: CARGGRDSNQPQHF. The DNA for the CDR3 is TGTGCCAGAGGGGGCAGGGATAGCAATCAGCCCCAGCATTTT. The variable domain in full, completed from reference TRBV2 and TRBJ1-5, reads EPEVTQTPSHQVTQMGQEVILRCVPISNHLYFYWYRQILGQKVEFLVSFYNNEISEKSEIFDDQFSVERPDGSNFTLKIRSTKLEDSAMYFCARGGRDSNQPQHFGDGTRLSIL.

There are many counts of this clonotype. This chain joins TRBV5-1 and TRBJ1-2, with D unclear. V was cut by 0 bases and J by 3 bases, with 6 bases left in between. Germline CDR1 reads SGHRS; CDR2 reads YFSETQ. The CDR3 has 13 residues. In DNA, the CDR3 is TGCGCCAGCAGCTTGGACCGGTACTATGGCTACACCTTC. Protein sequence: CASSLDRYYGYTF.

This chain uses TRBV12-3 or TRBV12-4 with TRBJ1-3; D may be TRBD1 (5 bases). The CDR3 extends over 14 amino acids. With 7 bases removed from V and 0 bases from J, the gap between germline ends came to 10 bases. The CDR3 reads CASKPTGSGNTIYF. The CDR3 nucleotides read TGTGCCAGCAAACCAACAGGCTCTGGAAACACCATATATTTT.

As concerns this clonotype: The CDR3 does not end in the conserved phenylalanine or tryptophan, so this is likely a read error. The rearrangement joins TRBV20-1 to TRBJ1-3, with D possibly TRBD1 on 6 matching bases. The V end was cut by 0 bases, the J end by 3 bases, with 9 bases between. This CDR3 has 14 amino acids. CDR1 DFQATT and CDR2 SNEGSKA come from the germline V gene (reference sequence). CDR3 region: CSARDGGVGNTIYL. Written as DNA, the CDR3 is TGCAGTGCTAGAGATGGGGGCGTTGGAAACACCATATATCTT.

Details on this clonotype: An end of the junction does not agree with germline; a read error may underlie this. The V call is TRBV19, the J call TRBJ1-4; D is uncertain. Germline lookup yields CDR1 LNHDA and CDR2 SQIVND (reference sequence). The CDR3 totals 13 residues. The DNA of the CDR3 is TGTGCCAGTACTATTGGGGTTAATGAAAAACTGTTTTTC. This encodes CASTIGVNEKLFF.

The CDR3 coding sequence is TGTGCCAGCAGCCAAGATACGTCTCTGCCGATGAACACTGAAGCTTTCTTT. It codes for CASSQDTSLPMNTEAFF. The chain recombines TRBV3-1 with TRBJ1-1; D not certain. Trimming removed 0 bases from V and 0 bases from J, with 14 bases in between. The CDR3 covers 17 residues. The germline gives CDR1 LGHDT, CDR2 YNNKEL (reference sequence).

The CDR3, as DNA: TGTGCCAGCTCACCCTCGGACACAAGACGTCAGTACTTC. It translates to CASSPSDTRRQYF. The chain has TRBV18 and TRBJ2-4; tentatively, D is TRBD1 (5 bases). The CDR3 loop spans 13 amino acids. Per the germline V gene, CDR1 is KGHSH and CDR2 is LQKENI. Trimming pared 3 bases from V and 12 bases from J, leaving 15 bases between.

By share, this clonotype counts as medium-sized. The rearrangement uses TRBV11-3 and TRBJ2-7; 7 bases agree with TRBD2. V was clipped by 5 bases and J by 1 base; unmatched bases: 11. The CDR3 is made up of 16 amino acids. CDR1 and CDR2 from the germline V gene are SGHNT and YENEEA. DNA for the CDR3: TGTGCCAGCAGCCCACAGCGGGGAAACGGGTCCTACGAGCAGTACTTC. Encoded protein: CASSPQRGNGSYEQYF. The full variable domain, its missing parts supplied by reference TRBV11-3 and TRBJ2-7, is EAGVVQSPRYKIIEKKQPVAFWCNPISGHNTLYWYLQNLGQGPELLIRYENEEAVDDSQLPKDRFSAERLKGVDSTLKIQPAELGDSAVYLCASSPQRGNGSYEQYFGPGTRLTVT.

Worth noting for this clonotype: Because it lacks the conserved phenylalanine or tryptophan at the end, this CDR3 is likely a read error. V gene TRBV18 combines with J gene TRBJ1-5; D not certain. V was trimmed by 3 bases and J by 4 bases, leaving 7 bases between them. Per germline, CDR1 KGHSH and CDR2 LQKENI. The CDR3 is 13 residues long. The CDR3 coding sequence is TGTGCCAGCTCACCCGAGAGGAATCAGCCCCAGCATTTG. It translates to CASSPERNQPQHL.

This clonotype was detected a few times. V gene TRBV20-1 combines with J gene TRBJ1-1; unclear D gene. Germline V gene data show CDR1 as DFQATT and CDR2 as SNEGSKA (reference sequence). The CDR3 consists of 12 residues. V lost 5 bases to trimming and J lost 1 base, with 8 bases between them. The CDR3 coding sequence is TGCAGTGCTGGAAGGTCGAACACTGAAGCTTTCTTT. It yields the protein CSAGRSNTEAFF.

The DNA of the CDR3 is TGCGCCAGCAGCCAAGTCGACATGGGCTTTTTCACCGGGGAGCTGTTTTTT. The encoded protein is CASSQVDMGFFTGELFF. V and J are TRBV4-1 and TRBJ2-2; D is uncertain. The V gene lost 1 base and the J gene lost 4 bases, with 16 bases spanning the gap. The CDR3 is 17 amino acids. Looked up from germline, CDR1 is MGHRA and CDR2 is YSYEKL.

This clonotype was seen many times. The chain carries TRBV7-6 and TRBJ2-1, with 8 bases fitting TRBD2. The CDR3 loop spans 16 amino acids. Germline-derived CDR1 and CDR2 are SGHVS and FNYEAQ. The V segment lost 5 bases and the J segment 2 bases; nucleotides outside the gene matches: 8. The CDR3 region is CASSPLWRGAYNEQFF. The CDR3 coding sequence is TGTGCCAGCAGCCCCCTGTGGCGGGGGGCCTACAATGAGCAGTTCTTC.

In this sample, this clonotype turned up a few times. The chain links TRBV25-1 to TRBJ2-1, with no clear D. There are 14 residues in the CDR3. Germline values: CDR1 MGHDK, CDR2 SYGVNS. V lost 1 base to trimming and J lost 8 bases, with 12 bases between them. The DNA of the CDR3 is TGTGCCAGCAGTGAATCTAGATGGGTAGATGAGCAGTTCTTC. Protein sequence: CASSESRWVDEQFF.

This chain's CDR3 is CASSLVSSGYNEQFF. For the CDR3, the DNA is TGTGCCAGCAGCTTAGTGTCTAGCGGATACAATGAGCAGTTCTTC. The rearrangement joins TRBV11-2 to TRBJ2-1; 7 nucleotides line up with TRBD2. Germline CDR1 is SGHAT and CDR2 is FQNNGV. The V and J ends lost 1 base and 4 bases, in that order; junction bases with no gene match: 4. CDR3 length: 15 amino acids.

The chain couples TRBV2 to TRBJ1-6; no clear D. CDR1 SNHLY and CDR2 FYNNEI come from the germline V gene. The V gene lost 8 bases and the J gene lost 0 bases, with 8 bases spanning the gap. The CDR3 runs 14 residues. CDR3 bases: TGTGCCAGCGAGGGAAGCTCCTATAATTCACCCCTCCACTTT. It yields the protein CASEGSSYNSPLHF.

This clonotype turned up a few times. This chain connects TRBV12-3 or TRBV12-4 to TRBJ1-6; possible D gene TRBD1, 6 bases. V lost 3 bases to trimming and J lost 14 bases, with 14 bases between them. This CDR3 spans 13 amino acids. The CDR3: CASSFLQGKSLHF. CDR3 DNA sequence: TGTGCCAGCAGTTTTTTACAGGGTAAATCCCTCCACTTT.

Turning to this clonotype: A much larger clonotype is one base distant, so this may be a read error. This chain uses TRBV10-3 with TRBJ2-2; TRBD1 aligns across 9 bases. This CDR3 has 16 residues. V lost 8 bases to trimming and J lost 1 base; unmatched junction nucleotides: 8. Looked up from germline, CDR1 is ENHRY and CDR2 is SYGVKD. This CDR3 reads CAIGKPGQGNTGELFF. DNA for the CDR3: TGTGCCATCGGTAAACCGGGACAGGGGAACACCGGGGAGCTGTTTTTT.

In its sample, this clonotype was seen a few times. This chain connects TRBV28 to TRBJ2-2; 8 nucleotides agree with TRBD2. This CDR3 has 18 amino acids. CDR1 is MDHEN, CDR2 SYDVKM, per germline. V gave up 2 bases and J gave up 4 bases; unmatched junction bases: 12. Here the CDR3 reads CASSLQPVLAEATGELFF. The CDR3 region has the DNA TGTGCCAGCAGTTTACAACCCGTACTAGCGGAAGCCACCGGGGAGCTGTTTTTT.

V and J are TRBV15 and TRBJ1-1; weak D call: TRBD1 (5 bases). The V and J ends lost 2 bases and 4 bases respectively, with 17 bases between them. The CDR3 runs 16 residues. Per germline, CDR1 LNHNV and CDR2 YYDKDF (reference sequence). The CDR3 loop reads CATSRSAGGRGTEAFF. As DNA, the CDR3 is TGTGCCACCAGCAGATCGGCGGGCGGGAGGGGCACTGAAGCTTTCTTT.

This clonotype occurred once. The V and J genes are TRBV27 and TRBJ2-7; 7 nucleotides match TRBD2. The CDR3 loop spans 13 amino acids. Looked up from germline, CDR1 is MNHEY and CDR2 is SMNVEV (reference sequence). V gave up 6 bases and J gave up 3 bases; unmatched junction bases: 5. In DNA, the CDR3 is TGTGCCAGCAGCCTAGCGGCGAACTACGAGCAGTACTTC. Amino acid sequence: CASSLAANYEQYF.

This clonotype was seen a few times. The chain combines TRBV6-1 with TRBJ1-5; the match to TRBD1 covers 8 bases. The germline V gene encodes CDR1 MNHNS and CDR2 SASEGT. With V trimmed by 1 base and J by 3 bases, 2 bases remained unmatched. The CDR3 sequence is 15 residues long. The CDR3 is CASSEGTGINQPQHF. DNA of the CDR3: TGTGCCAGCAGTGAAGGGACAGGGATCAATCAGCCCCAGCATTTT.